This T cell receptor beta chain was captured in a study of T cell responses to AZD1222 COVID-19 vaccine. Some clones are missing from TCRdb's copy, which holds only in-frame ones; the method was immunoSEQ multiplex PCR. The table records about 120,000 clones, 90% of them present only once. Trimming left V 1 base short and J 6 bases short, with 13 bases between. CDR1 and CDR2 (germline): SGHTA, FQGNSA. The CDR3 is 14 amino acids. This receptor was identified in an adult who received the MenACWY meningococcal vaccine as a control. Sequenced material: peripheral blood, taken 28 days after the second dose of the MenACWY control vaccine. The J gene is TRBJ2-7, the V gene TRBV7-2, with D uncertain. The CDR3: CASSLVLGLAEQYF. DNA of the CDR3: TGTGCCAGCAGCTTAGTTCTGGGATTAGCCGAGCAGTACTTC.